The 29 T cell receptor beta chains presented below share a single source sample, sequenced in a study of post-analysis software for immune sequencing data. Their antigen targets remain unknown. Whole-study findings and limits: The five TRBV segments detected at higher frequency in patients than in controls included TRBV5-6, TRBV5-1 and TRBV20-1.

TCR beta cDNA libraries included unique molecular identifiers. TCRdb redid the calling of the PCR reads with MiXCR, one entry per CDR3 protein. Found here are more than 500,000 distinct CDR3 sequences, around a third of them singletons; the top ten hold around 6.1%. Material: blood. The receptors here all came from a girl under 18 with multiple sclerosis.

This clonotype was counted a few times. Germline and junction disagree at one end, which may indicate a read error. This sequence joins TRBV7-3 and TRBJ2-7, with a possible D match to TRBD2 (5 bases). The CDR3 is made up of 13 amino acids. CDR1 and CDR2 (germline): SGHTA, FQGTGA. The CDR3 DNA follows: TGTGCCAGCAGCTTGAGAGGGTCCTCCGAGCAGTACTTC. Amino acid sequence: CASSLRGSSEQYF.

This clonotype was counted a few times. The CDR3 DNA follows: TGTGCCAGTAGTATGGCTAGCGGGGGGGCGAAGACCCAGTACTTC. Protein sequence: CASSMASGGAKTQYF. The rearrangement joins TRBV19 to TRBJ2-5; 12 nucleotides agree with TRBD2. The CDR3 runs 15 residues. With V trimmed by 3 bases and J by 6 bases, 5 bases remained unmatched. Germline values: CDR1 LNHDA, CDR2 SQIVND (reference sequence). Looking up the rest from reference TRBV19 and TRBJ2-5 gives the full variable domain: DGGITQSPKYLFRKEGQNVTLSCEQNLNHDAMYWYRQDPGQGLRLIYYSQIVNDFQKGDIAEGYSVSREKKESFPLTVTSAQKNPTAFYLCASSMASGGAKTQYFGPGTRLLVL.

The chain couples TRBV29-1 to TRBJ2-4; D is ambiguous. Looked up from germline, CDR1 is SQVTM and CDR2 is ANQGSEA. The CDR3 length is 12 residues. The V end lost 2 bases, the J end lost 9 bases, and 11 bases lay between the germline ends. CDR3 nucleotides: TGCAGCGTTGAACAGAGACCGGCCATTCAGTACTTC. Encoded protein: CSVEQRPAIQYF.

The sample holds a few counts of this clonotype. V usage is TRBV4-2 and J usage is TRBJ1-2; D might be TRBD1 (6 bases). CDR3 length: 16 amino acids. Trimming removed 0 bases from V and 7 bases from J, with 18 bases in between. Germline V gene sequence: CDR1 LGHNA, CDR2 YNFKEQ. The CDR3 nucleotides are TGTGCCAGCAGCCAAGAGGCTGGACAGCTCTCCTTTGGCTACACCTTC. This codes for CASSQEAGQLSFGYTF.

This clonotype has only a few counts. V and J are TRBV20-1 and TRBJ2-3, with TRBD2 identical over 8 bases. This CDR3 is built from 14 residues. Trimming removed 4 bases from V and 4 bases from J; junction bases left unmatched: 7. The V gene's germline CDR1 is DFQATT and CDR2 SNEGSKA (reference sequence). The CDR3 DNA reads as TGCAGTGCTATCCCTCCGGGGGGGCCAGATACGCAGTATTTT. Translated, it gives CSAIPPGGPDTQYF.

V and J are TRBV20-1 and TRBJ1-5; D is uncertain. The CDR3 is 15 residues long. V gave up 5 bases and J gave up 11 bases, with 25 bases separating them. The germline CDR1 and CDR2 sequences are DFQATT and SNEGSKA (reference sequence). As DNA, the CDR3 is TGCAGTGCTCTCGTGGGGTCCCTTCTAATCGGGACCCAGCATTTT. Translating it yields CSALVGSLLIGTQHF.

The V and J genes are TRBV10-3 and TRBJ1-2; 10 positions match TRBD1. Looked up from germline, CDR1 is ENHRY and CDR2 is SYGVKD. This CDR3 is built from 15 residues. The V gene end was trimmed by 6 bases and the J gene end by 1 base; junction bases not matched to a gene: 5. CDR3 region: CAISPGTGDNYGYTF. The CDR3 DNA reads TGTGCCATCAGCCCCGGGACAGGGGATAACTATGGCTACACCTTC.

The chain recombines TRBV5-1 with TRBJ1-1; 7 nucleotides align to TRBD1. With 1 base clipped from V and 6 bases from J, the junction kept 6 bases outside the gene matches. The CDR3 extends over 14 amino acids. Germline CDR1 SGHRS, CDR2 YFSETQ. The CDR3 is CASSLKAGGAEAFF. The CDR3 bases are TGCGCCAGCAGCTTGAAGGCAGGGGGTGCTGAAGCTTTCTTT.

The J gene is TRBJ1-5, the V gene TRBV4-1; 11 bases map to TRBD1. The ends lost 6 bases at V and 5 bases at J; junction bases unmatched: 9. Germline-derived CDR1 and CDR2 are MGHRA and YSYEKL. The CDR3 loop spans 16 amino acids. The CDR3: CASSHGTGGSYQPQHF. The CDR3, as DNA: TGCGCCAGCAGTCATGGGACAGGGGGTTCTTATCAGCCCCAGCATTTT.

This clonotype was seen many times. The rearrangement uses TRBV29-1 and TRBJ2-5; D is possibly TRBD1 (6 bases). Trimming shortened V by 1 base and J by 2 bases, and 11 bases separated the two germline ends. CDR3 length equals 14 residues. Germline loops: CDR1 SQVTM, CDR2 ANQGSEA. The CDR3 is CSVEGGHLQETQYF. In nucleotides, the CDR3 is TGCAGCGTTGAAGGGGGACACCTTCAAGAGACCCAGTACTTC.

This clonotype was observed a few times. The chain joins TRBV12-3 or TRBV12-4 to TRBJ2-3; D is unresolved. The CDR3 is 12 amino acids. Trimming removed 3 bases from V and 4 bases from J, with 5 bases in between. The CDR3 DNA reads TGTGCCAGCAGTTTTGTCTCAGATACGCAGTATTTT. This encodes CASSFVSDTQYF.

This clonotype was counted a few times. The chain employs TRBV6-5 and TRBJ2-5, with D maybe TRBD1 (6 bases). CDR3 length: 14 amino acids. V was cut by 1 base and J by 3 bases, with 9 bases left in between. The germline gives CDR1 MNHEY, CDR2 SVGAGI. The CDR3, as DNA: TGTGCCAGCAGTTACTTTGGACAGAAAGAGACCCAGTACTTC. Amino acids: CASSYFGQKETQYF.

This clonotype was counted a few times. The CDR3, as DNA: TGTGCCAGCAGCTTAGCCGGGACAGGGTTCTACGAGCAGTACTTC. As protein: CASSLAGTGFYEQYF. This chain joins TRBV7-6 and TRBJ2-7, with TRBD1 matching over 9 bases. The germline CDR1 and CDR2 sequences are SGHVS and FNYEAQ. The CDR3 totals 15 residues. With 0 bases clipped from V and 3 bases from J, the junction kept 3 bases outside the gene matches.

Of note for this clonotype: At one of its ends the junction is not consistent with the germline gene, which may arise from a read error. The rearrangement joins TRBV19 to TRBJ1-2; TRBD1 aligns across 9 bases. Germline V lookup: CDR1 LNHDA, CDR2 SQIVND (reference sequence). This CDR3 comprises 16 residues. In nucleotides, the CDR3 is TGTGCCAATAGTCCAGGTGGGACAGGGACTAACTATGGCTACACCTTC. It translates to CANSPGGTGTNYGYTF.

To note about this clonotype: Germline and junction disagree at one end, which may indicate a read error. The chain links TRBV4-1 to TRBJ2-5; 12 bases map to TRBD2. Germline CDR1 MGHRA, CDR2 YSYEKL. CDR3 length equals 19 residues. CDR3 amino acids: CASSQETRTSGVRQEAQYF. CDR3 DNA: TGCGCCAGCAGCCAAGAGACGCGGACTAGCGGGGTACGCCAAGAGGCCCAGTACTTC.

In regard to this clonotype: An end of the junction does not agree with germline; a read error may underlie this. The V gene is TRBV20-1, the J gene TRBJ1-1, with D uncertain. The V gene's germline CDR1 is DFQATT and CDR2 SNEGSKA (reference sequence). There are 13 residues in the CDR3. CDR3 nucleotides: TGCAGTGATAGATCCGGGATGAACACTGAAGCTTTCTTT. Translation: CSDRSGMNTEAFF.

This clonotype was detected a few times. The chain has TRBV5-6 and TRBJ2-5; 7 bases map to TRBD2. Unmatched junction bases numbered 3, after V lost 0 bases and J lost 7 bases. CDR3 size: 13 residues. Germline values: CDR1 SGHDT, CDR2 YYEEEE. CDR3 in DNA: TGTGCCAGCAGCTTGGTCCCGGGGGGGACCCAGTACTTC. Translating it yields CASSLVPGGTQYF. The full variable domain, in which reference TRBV5-6 and TRBJ2-5 provide the parts outside the CDR3, is DAGVTQSPTHLIKTRGQQVTLRCSPKSGHDTVSWYQQALGQGPQFIFQYYEEEERQRGNFPDRFSGHQFPNYSSELNVNALLLGDSALYLCASSLVPGGTQYFGPGTRLLVL.

This clonotype occurred a few times. V and J are TRBV20-1 and TRBJ2-3; 13 nucleotides align to TRBD2. V lost 3 bases, J lost 6 bases, and 12 bases stayed unmatched. This CDR3 region has 17 residues. Germline V CDR1 and CDR2: DFQATT, SNEGSKA (reference sequence). In DNA, the CDR3 is TGCAGTGCTAGTAGGACTAGCGGGGGCCCGACGTTGGATACGCAGTATTTT. It translates to CSASRTSGGPTLDTQYF.

The chain couples TRBV27 to TRBJ2-5; a possible D gene is TRBD2 (5 bases). CDR1 and CDR2 (germline): MNHEY, SMNVEV (reference sequence). CDR3 length equals 14 residues. V lost 6 bases and J lost 5, with 16 bases in between. As DNA, the CDR3 is TGTGCCAGCAGGGGAAGTAAGACGGGGGAGACCCAGTACTTC. Its protein product is CASRGSKTGETQYF.

The V call is TRBV5-1, the J call TRBJ2-7, with D possibly matching TRBD2 (6 bases). CDR3 length: 14 residues. The germline V gene encodes CDR1 SGHRS and CDR2 YFSETQ. Trimming removed 4 bases from V and 9 bases from J, with 20 bases in between. CDR3 sequence (DNA): TGCGCCAGCAGCACGGGGGACGGGCTAAGGGGGCAGTACTTC. The encoded protein is CASSTGDGLRGQYF.

This chain uses TRBV5-1 with TRBJ2-1; 8 bases are shared with TRBD1. The CDR3 contains 15 residues. Germline V gene data show CDR1 as SGHRS and CDR2 as YFSETQ. Trimming at V came to 4 bases and at J to 8 bases, leaving 11 bases not matched to a gene. DNA of the CDR3: TGCGCCAGCAGCCTGCAGACAGGGGTTGAAGATGAGCAGTTCTTC. This encodes CASSLQTGVEDEQFF.

The chain combines TRBV7-2 with TRBJ2-1; D is possibly TRBD2 (6 bases). CDR3 length: 12 residues. Germline V gene data show CDR1 as SGHTA and CDR2 as FQGNSA. With 5 bases removed from V and 13 bases from J, the gap between germline ends came to 15 bases. The CDR3 bases are TGTGCCAGCAGCGTACGACTAGTGTCTCAGTTCTTC. The encoded protein is CASSVRLVSQFF.

This clonotype was counted ten times or more. The chain couples TRBV20-1 to TRBJ2-5; 8 bases match TRBD2. CDR1 and CDR2 from the germline V gene are DFQATT and SNEGSKA (reference sequence). There are 16 residues in the CDR3. J gave up 5 bases and V 0 bases, and 11 bases lay outside the gene matches. CDR3 region: CSARDHGAGVEETQYF. In DNA form, the CDR3 reads TGCAGTGCTAGAGATCACGGAGCGGGGGTGGAGGAGACCCAGTACTTC.

This clonotype has just a few counts. The J gene is TRBJ2-4, the V gene TRBV4-1; tentative D call: TRBD2 (6 bases). Trimming shortened V by 0 bases and J by 7 bases, and 13 bases separated the two germline ends. Germline assignment: CDR1 MGHRA and CDR2 YSYEKL. There are 15 residues in the CDR3. The CDR3: CASSQDSGLGNIQYF. DNA of the CDR3: TGCGCCAGCAGCCAAGACTCGGGACTTGGGAACATTCAGTACTTC.

The chain uses TRBV9 and TRBJ2-5, with 8 bases fitting TRBD1. Germline CDR1 and CDR2: SGDLS and YYNGEE. The trim removed 0 bases at V and 7 bases at J, leaving 20 bases unmatched. The length of the CDR3 is 19 residues. CDR3 nucleotides: TGTGCCAGCAGCGTAGTGACAGGGGCCATAATAAGAAGGGATGTGACCCAGTACTTC. It specifies CASSVVTGAIIRRDVTQYF.

This clonotype was counted only a few times. The rearrangement joins TRBV3-1 to TRBJ2-5; 7 bases match TRBD2. V gave up 6 bases and J gave up 3 bases; unmatched junction bases: 10. The CDR3 consists of 15 residues. Per the germline V gene, CDR1 is LGHDT and CDR2 is YNNKEL (reference sequence). The CDR3 loop is CASSQRLASKETQYF. The CDR3 DNA sequence: TGTGCCAGCAGTCAGCGACTAGCTAGCAAAGAGACCCAGTACTTC.

This clonotype was counted between two and nine times. V and J are TRBV5-1 and TRBJ1-2, with D tentatively TRBD1 (6 bases). Deletions cut 3 bases from V and 0 bases from J, with 15 bases between. CDR1 is SGHRS, CDR2 YFSETQ, per germline. The CDR3 has 16 amino acids. CDR3 bases: TGCGCCAGCAGCTCCCGGCGGGACACAACTAACTATGGCTACACCTTC. It is translated as CASSSRRDTTNYGYTF.

This clonotype was seen only a few times. The chain links TRBV7-9 to TRBJ1-2; D gene uncertain. Germline V lookup: CDR1 SEHNR, CDR2 FQNEAQ (reference sequence). CDR3 length: 14 residues. V dropped 5 bases and J dropped 7 bases, with 17 bases sitting between them. The CDR3 nucleotides read TGTGCCAGCAGCGGGCGTACAGTGGACGGTGGCTACACCTTC. This encodes CASSGRTVDGGYTF.

V is TRBV7-9 and J is TRBJ2-1; 9 bases line up with TRBD1. Germline loops: CDR1 SEHNR, CDR2 FQNEAQ (reference sequence). V lost 7 bases, J lost 8 bases, and 12 bases stayed unmatched. The CDR3 covers 15 residues. For the CDR3, the DNA is TGTGCCAGCACCGAGGTGGGACAGGGTGGCGATGAGCAGTTCTTC. This encodes CASTEVGQGGDEQFF.